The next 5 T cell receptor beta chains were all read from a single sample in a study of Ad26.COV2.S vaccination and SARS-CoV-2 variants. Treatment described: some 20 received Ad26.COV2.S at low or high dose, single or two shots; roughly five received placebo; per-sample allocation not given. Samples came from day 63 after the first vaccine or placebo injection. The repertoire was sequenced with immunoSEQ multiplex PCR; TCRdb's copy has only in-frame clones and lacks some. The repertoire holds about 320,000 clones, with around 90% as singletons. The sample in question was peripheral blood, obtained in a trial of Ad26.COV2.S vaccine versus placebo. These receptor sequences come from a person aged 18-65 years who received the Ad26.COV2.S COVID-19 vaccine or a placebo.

DNA for the CDR3: TGTGCCAGCGAGCGGGCTAGCGGGGGGGCCGGTACGCAGTATTTT. It translates to CASERASGGAGTQYF. This sequence joins TRBV13 and TRBJ2-3; 12 bases line up with TRBD2. The J segment lost 8 bases and the V segment lost 8 bases, leaving 11 bases of the junction unmatched. Germline lookup yields CDR1 PRHDT and CDR2 FYEKMQ (reference sequence). The CDR3 runs to 15 residues.

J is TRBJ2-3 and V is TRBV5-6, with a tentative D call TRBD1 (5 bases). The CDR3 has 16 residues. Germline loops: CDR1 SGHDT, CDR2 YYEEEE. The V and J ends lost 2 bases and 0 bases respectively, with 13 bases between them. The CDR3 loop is CASSFPTAASTDTQYF. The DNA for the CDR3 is TGTGCCAGCAGCTTCCCGACAGCCGCTAGCACAGATACGCAGTATTTT.

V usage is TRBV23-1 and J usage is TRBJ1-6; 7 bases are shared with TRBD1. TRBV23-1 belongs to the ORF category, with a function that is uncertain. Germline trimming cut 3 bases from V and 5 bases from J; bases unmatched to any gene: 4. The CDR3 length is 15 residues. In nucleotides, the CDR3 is TGCGCCAGCAGTCAGAGGGACAGACATAATTCACCCCTCCACTTT. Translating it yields CASSQRDRHNSPLHF.

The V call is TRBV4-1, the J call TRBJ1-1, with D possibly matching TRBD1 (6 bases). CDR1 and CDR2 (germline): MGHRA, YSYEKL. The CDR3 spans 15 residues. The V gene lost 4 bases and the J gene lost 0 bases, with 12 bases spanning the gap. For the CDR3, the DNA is TGCGCCAGCAGCCCACAACAGGGCCTGAACACTGAAGCTTTCTTT. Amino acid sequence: CASSPQQGLNTEAFF.

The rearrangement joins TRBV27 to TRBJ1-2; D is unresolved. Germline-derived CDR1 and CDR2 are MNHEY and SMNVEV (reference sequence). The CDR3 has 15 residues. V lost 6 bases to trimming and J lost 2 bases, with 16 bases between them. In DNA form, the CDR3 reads TGTGCCAGCAGGAATAGCGGCAGGATAAACTATGGCTACACCTTC. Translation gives CASRNSGRINYGYTF.